The 21 T cell receptor beta chains below all came from one sample that was sequenced in a study of response to subunit inactivated influenza vaccine. TCRdb used MiXCR to reprocess the RT-PCR reads, holding one entry per CDR3 protein. The table shows fewer than 550,000 distinct CDR3 sequences, with about 25% occurring only once. The sequences come from CD4+ T cells sorted from PBMCs, collected roughly 5 days after vaccination. Every receptor here comes from a man aged 50-60 years who received an inactivated influenza vaccine.

The chain carries TRBV28 and TRBJ2-3; D uncertain. Germline V CDR1 and CDR2: MDHEN, SYDVKM. V gave up 3 bases and J gave up 9 bases, with 10 bases separating them. The CDR3 is 12 amino acids. The CDR3 DNA is TGTGCCAGCAGTTTTAGTGTCGGGACGCAGTATTTT. Amino acid sequence: CASSFSVGTQYF.

The sample holds a few counts of this clonotype. The chain carries TRBV4-2 and TRBJ1-6; 9 nucleotides match TRBD1. Germline V CDR1 and CDR2: LGHNA, YNFKEQ. The CDR3 loop spans 15 amino acids. Trimming cost V 1 base and J 11 bases; bases outside gene matches: 6. The chain's CDR3 is CASSQVDRGSPPLHF. Written as DNA, the CDR3 is TGTGCCAGCAGCCAAGTCGACAGGGGGAGTCCACCCCTCCACTTT.

This clonotype appeared many times. This chain uses TRBV7-8 with TRBJ2-7; D may be TRBD2 (6 bases). This CDR3 region has 15 residues. The V end was cut by 5 bases, the J end by 4 bases, with 18 bases between. CDR1 SGHVS and CDR2 FQNEAQ come from the germline V gene. CDR3 DNA: TGTGCCAGCAGCACGTTCTCGACTAGGTTATACGAGCAGTACTTC. Amino acids: CASSTFSTRLYEQYF. The entire variable domain, with the rest obtained from reference TRBV7-8 and TRBJ2-7, is as follows: GAGVSQSPRYKVAKRGQDVALRCDPISGHVSLFWYQQALGQGPEFLTYFQNEAQLDKSGLPSDRFFAERPEGSVSTLKIQRTQQEDSAVYLCASSTFSTRLYEQYFGPGTRLTVT.

The chain is built from TRBV7-9 and TRBJ1-5; D is unclear. In germline, CDR1 is SEHNR, CDR2 FQNEAQ (reference sequence). This CDR3 region has 12 residues. Trimming shortened V by 8 bases and J by 0 bases, and 5 bases separated the two germline ends. CDR3 sequence reads: CASGASNQPQHF. The DNA of the CDR3 is TGTGCCAGCGGTGCTAGCAATCAGCCCCAGCATTTT.

V is TRBV20-1 and J is TRBJ2-2, with D possibly TRBD2 on 6 matching bases. V was cut by 1 base and J by 2 bases, with 8 bases left in between. This CDR3 comprises 14 residues. The germline V gene has CDR1 DFQATT and CDR2 SNEGSKA (reference sequence). In nucleotides, the CDR3 is TGCAGTGCTAGAGTCGGGAGTAACACCGGGGAGCTGTTTTTT. It encodes CSARVGSNTGELFF.

This clonotype was picked up a small number of times. J is TRBJ2-3 and V is TRBV5-1; possible D gene TRBD2, 6 bases. The V and J ends lost 0 bases and 8 bases respectively, with 13 bases between them. The CDR3 extends over 14 amino acids. Per germline, CDR1 SGHRS and CDR2 YFSETQ. Here the CDR3 DNA reads TGCGCCAGCAGCTTGGAGGAGGGAACTGGTACGCAGTATTTT. Protein sequence: CASSLEEGTGTQYF.

V and J are TRBV28 and TRBJ2-2; tentatively, D is TRBD1 (5 bases). V was cut by 5 bases and J by 9 bases, with 16 bases left in between. The V gene's germline CDR1 is MDHEN and CDR2 SYDVKM. This CDR3 has 14 amino acids. CDR3 loop: CASSPRVLFWELFF. CDR3 sequence (DNA): TGTGCCAGCAGTCCCAGGGTCCTCTTCTGGGAGCTGTTTTTT. Full variable domain (missing parts from reference TRBV28 and TRBJ2-2): DVKVTQSSRYLVKRTGEKVFLECVQDMDHENMFWYRQDPGLGLRLIYFSYDVKMKEKGDIPEGYSVSREKKERFSLILESASTNQTSMYLCASSPRVLFWELFFGEGSRLTVL.

This clonotype appeared a few times. The chain recombines TRBV11-2 with TRBJ1-6, with 11 bases aligning to TRBD1. V was pared by 3 bases and J by 6 bases, with 7 bases of the junction left unmatched. CDR1 and CDR2 from the germline V gene are SGHAT and FQNNGV. The CDR3 extends over 17 amino acids. CDR3 nucleotides: TGTGCCAGCAGCTTCCCGGGACAGGGGGGAATTAATTCACCCCTCCACTTT. Residues: CASSFPGQGGINSPLHF.

The rearrangement joins TRBV5-6 to TRBJ2-5; D is unresolved. Trimming removed 3 bases at V and 8 bases at J, with 17 bases between. Germline assignment: CDR1 SGHDT and CDR2 YYEEEE. This CDR3 has 14 residues. CDR3 sequence (DNA): TGTGCCAGCAGCTACGAGGACGGCTTTAGAACCCAGTACTTC. Translation gives CASSYEDGFRTQYF.

Concerning this clonotype itself: A far larger clone is just one base off, so this is likely a read error. This chain joins TRBV12-3 or TRBV12-4 and TRBJ2-7; D is undetermined. This CDR3 has 12 residues. CDR3 region: CASGLDGYEQYF. The CDR3 coding sequence is TGTGCCAGCGGTTTGGACGGTTACGAGCAGTACTTC.

This chain uses TRBV7-9 with TRBJ2-7; D gene uncertain. This CDR3 comprises 13 residues. Trimming removed 0 bases from V and 5 bases from J, with 8 bases in between. The germline V gene encodes CDR1 SEHNR and CDR2 FQNEAQ (reference sequence). CDR3 loop: CASSLASWDEQYF. The CDR3 DNA reads TGTGCCAGCAGCTTAGCGAGTTGGGACGAGCAGTACTTC.

The V gene is TRBV4-2, the J gene TRBJ1-5; D perhaps matches TRBD1 (5 bases). Per germline, CDR1 LGHNA and CDR2 YNFKEQ. The CDR3 is 16 residues long. V lost 0 bases and J 0 bases, leaving 9 bases between the germline ends. CDR3 amino acids: CASSQDGGDSNQPQHF. The CDR3 DNA is TGTGCCAGCAGCCAAGATGGAGGGGATAGCAATCAGCCCCAGCATTTT.

The sample holds a few counts of this clonotype. J is TRBJ2-2 and V is TRBV12-3 or TRBV12-4; either TRBD1 or TRBD2 may supply D (7 bases each). V was trimmed by 5 bases and J by 0 bases, leaving 13 bases between them. The CDR3 has 16 amino acids. CDR3 sequence (DNA): TGTGCCAGCAGTGTGGGAGGGGGCCCGAACACCGGGGAGCTGTTTTTT. It codes for CASSVGGGPNTGELFF.

This chain links TRBV28 with TRBJ2-5; weak D call: TRBD2 (6 bases). The V gene's germline CDR1 is MDHEN and CDR2 SYDVKM. The CDR3 has 14 residues. Trimming left V 6 bases short and J 4 bases short, with 15 bases between. DNA of the CDR3: TGTGCCAGCAGCGGCGGGGAATGGGGAGAGACCCAGTACTTC. Its protein is CASSGGEWGETQYF.

This clonotype was observed a few times. V gene TRBV28 combines with J gene TRBJ1-4; D not certain. The germline V gene has CDR1 MDHEN and CDR2 SYDVKM. Deletions cut 6 bases from V and 8 bases from J, with 10 bases between. The CDR3 spans 12 residues. CDR3 nucleotide sequence: TGTGCCAGCAGCCCGCCAAGGGAAAAACTGTTTTTT. Translated: CASSPPREKLFF.

The rearrangement joins TRBV4-3 to TRBJ2-7; D call uncertain. V was pared by 1 base and J by 0 bases, with 10 bases between. Germline V gene data show CDR1 as LGHNA and CDR2 as YSLEER. The CDR3 is 15 residues long. This CDR3 reads CASSQGGTYSYEQYF. The CDR3, as DNA: TGCGCCAGCAGCCAAGGGGGTACTTACTCCTACGAGCAGTACTTC.

This clonotype turned up a few times. The gene calls are TRBV3-1 and TRBJ2-5, with D unclear. The germline V gene encodes CDR1 LGHDT and CDR2 YNNKEL (reference sequence). This CDR3 region has 13 residues. The ends were cut back, 1 base at V and 4 bases at J, with 7 bases in the middle. CDR3 nucleotide sequence: TGTGCCAGCAGCCAAGGTGCAGGAGAGACCCAGTACTTC. Amino acids: CASSQGAGETQYF.

This clonotype was observed a few times. The chain recombines TRBV7-9 with TRBJ2-4; D is perhaps TRBD1 or TRBD2 (7 bases each). The V and J ends lost 3 bases and 8 bases respectively, with 11 bases between them. The CDR3 loop spans 13 amino acids. CDR1 SEHNR and CDR2 FQNEAQ come from the germline V gene (reference sequence). CDR3 in amino acids: CASSFAGGDIQYF. The CDR3 nucleotides read TGTGCCAGCAGCTTTGCAGGGGGGGACATTCAGTACTTC.

V is TRBV6-5 and J is TRBJ2-1; TRBD2 aligns across 10 bases. The CDR3 covers 16 residues. Trimming took 0 bases from V and 8 from J; bases not matched to a gene: 7. From germline, CDR1 is MNHEY and CDR2 SVGAGI. CDR3 amino acids: CASSYSGASGSYEQFF. In DNA, the CDR3 is TGTGCCAGCAGTTACTCCGGGGCTAGCGGGAGTTATGAGCAGTTCTTC.

The chain has TRBV11-2 and TRBJ2-7; D is undetermined. The V end lost 5 bases, the J end lost 4 bases, and 18 bases lay between the germline ends. The CDR3 loop spans 15 amino acids. CDR1 and CDR2 (germline): SGHAT, FQNNGV. CDR3 bases: TGTGCCAGCAGCCCCATCCGACACACGCAATACGAGCAGTACTTC. It codes for CASSPIRHTQYEQYF.

V usage is TRBV10-3 and J usage is TRBJ1-3; no firm D call. The CDR3 sequence is 15 residues long. CDR1 is ENHRY, CDR2 SYGVKD, per germline. Trimming took off 2 bases at V and 0 bases at J, with 8 bases between the two ends. CDR3 DNA: TGTGCCATCAGTGAGCAACTTAGCTCTGGAAACACCATATATTTT. Translated: CAISEQLSSGNTIYF.